Reported below is one T cell receptor (beta chain). Measured with immunoSEQ multiplex PCR; TCRdb has only the in-frame clones, and not every one. This sample has about 66,000 clones, with roughly 91% found just once. This CDR3 is built from 14 residues. The germline V and J ends were trimmed by 1 base and 2 bases, with 5 bases remaining between them. CDR1 and CDR2 (germline): SGHVS, FNYEAQ. The sample is drawn from a study of T cell changes during pregnancy in multiple sclerosis. This sequence originates from a female donor with multiple sclerosis, enrolled in a pregnancy study. This chain connects TRBV7-6 to TRBJ2-2; D is unclear. This specimen was CD8+ T cells from peripheral blood mononuclear cells, taken before pregnancy. The CDR3 nucleotides are TGTGCCAGCAGCTTAGGACATAACACCGGGGAGCTGTTTTTT. Translation: CASSLGHNTGELFF.